The entry below gives a single TCR beta chain sequence along with its context. This entry is derived from a study of blood T cell repertoires in COVID-19. Study context: Sites across the United States, Italy and Spain contributed samples from acute and convalescent COVID-19. In each case, the material was cDNA or gDNA derived from T cells, B-cell-depleted T cells, or PBMCs.

Repertoires were generated with immunoSEQ multiplex PCR, while TCRdb's copy carries only in-frame clones and drops some. The sample carries 150,000 to 200,000 clones, around 80% recorded once. The CDR3 totals 15 residues. The junction had 13 bases not matched to a gene; V was cut back by 9 bases and J by 7 bases. Germline CDR1 SEHNR, CDR2 FQNEAQ (reference sequence). This chain connects TRBV7-9 to TRBJ2-1; 9 nucleotides line up with TRBD2. What was sequenced was PBMCs or T cells enriched from blood (not recorded which). This receptor was taken from a woman aged 50 to 65 who had recovered from COVID-19. The CDR3, as DNA: TGTGCCAGTTTTTTAGCGGGAGTCGCGGGGAATGAGCAGTTCTTC. As protein: CASFLAGVAGNEQFF.